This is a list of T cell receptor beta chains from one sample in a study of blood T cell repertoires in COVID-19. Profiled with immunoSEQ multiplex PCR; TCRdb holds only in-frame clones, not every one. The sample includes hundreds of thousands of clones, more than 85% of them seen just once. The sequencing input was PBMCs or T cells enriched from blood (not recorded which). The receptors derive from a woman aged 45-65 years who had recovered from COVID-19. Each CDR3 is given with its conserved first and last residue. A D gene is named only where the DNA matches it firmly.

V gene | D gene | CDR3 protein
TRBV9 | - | CASSLRDFAPNEQFF
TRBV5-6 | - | CASSYLVQGTDTQYF
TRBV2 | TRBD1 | CASRGQSYEQYF
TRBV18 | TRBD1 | CASSPRGQGGSGGLSYNEQFF
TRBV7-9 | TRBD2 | CASSSMTSGTVRRGEQYF
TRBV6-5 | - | CASSSQTRKQFF
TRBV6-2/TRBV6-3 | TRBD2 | CASSSGTSGSFEQFF
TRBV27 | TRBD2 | CASSLYHEREDEQFF
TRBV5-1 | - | CASSPPTGGGTDTQYF
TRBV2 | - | CASTVKETQYF
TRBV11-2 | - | CASSLHFGGSYEQYF
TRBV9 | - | CASSEPRGGDEGTEAFF
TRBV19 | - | CASSWGRNINTEAFF
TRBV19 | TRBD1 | CASSQGTGDISEQFF
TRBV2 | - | CASNPIVAQETQYF
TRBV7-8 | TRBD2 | CASSLRERDRVHEQFF
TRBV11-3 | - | CASSLNSGGMNTEAFF
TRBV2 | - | CASSYRSTDTQYF
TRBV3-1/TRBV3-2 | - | CASSQDRGTYAYEQYF
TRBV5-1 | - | CASSFIPRDLAGELFF
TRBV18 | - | CASSPLSSEKLFF
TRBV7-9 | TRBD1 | CASSLFPHRDRGDQPQHF
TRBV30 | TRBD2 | CAWSQLAGVPYF
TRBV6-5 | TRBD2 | CASSYGRREIYEQYF
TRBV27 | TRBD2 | CASSPGLAGEGQFF
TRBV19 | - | CASRRENTGELFF
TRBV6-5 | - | CASTSGQGLTDTQYF
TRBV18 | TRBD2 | CASSPAGLAGGNEQFF
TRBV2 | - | CASRQEQNTGELFF
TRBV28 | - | CADWGVTGGYTF
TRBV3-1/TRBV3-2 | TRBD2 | CASSFSGSLAYEQYF
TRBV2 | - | CASSSEGWGNQPQHF
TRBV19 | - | CASSWAGLLSPQHF
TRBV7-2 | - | CASSPVYQETQYF
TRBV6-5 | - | CASTFRGFPNSPLHF
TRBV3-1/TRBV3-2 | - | CASSQQAGSRFYEQFF
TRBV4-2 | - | CASSQTRDPYEQYF
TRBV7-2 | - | CASSLGAAYGYTF
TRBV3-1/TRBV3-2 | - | CASSHGLENTDTQYF
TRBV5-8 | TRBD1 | CASSRDRVSGNTIYF
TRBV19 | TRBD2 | CASTDRPGLAVNEQFF
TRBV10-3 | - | CAISVLQNTEAFF
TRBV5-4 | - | CASTPDGSGYNEQFF
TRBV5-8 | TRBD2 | CASALAGREGTDTQYF
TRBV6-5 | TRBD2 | CASRGTSGSVYEQYF
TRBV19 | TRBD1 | CASRIPGQGSLEAFF
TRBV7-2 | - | CASSLGQSTDTQYF
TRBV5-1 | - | CASSSLVRDGHTEAFF
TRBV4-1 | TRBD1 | CASSQDKGQAYLRNEKLFF
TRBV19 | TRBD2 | CASSILAGATYEQYF